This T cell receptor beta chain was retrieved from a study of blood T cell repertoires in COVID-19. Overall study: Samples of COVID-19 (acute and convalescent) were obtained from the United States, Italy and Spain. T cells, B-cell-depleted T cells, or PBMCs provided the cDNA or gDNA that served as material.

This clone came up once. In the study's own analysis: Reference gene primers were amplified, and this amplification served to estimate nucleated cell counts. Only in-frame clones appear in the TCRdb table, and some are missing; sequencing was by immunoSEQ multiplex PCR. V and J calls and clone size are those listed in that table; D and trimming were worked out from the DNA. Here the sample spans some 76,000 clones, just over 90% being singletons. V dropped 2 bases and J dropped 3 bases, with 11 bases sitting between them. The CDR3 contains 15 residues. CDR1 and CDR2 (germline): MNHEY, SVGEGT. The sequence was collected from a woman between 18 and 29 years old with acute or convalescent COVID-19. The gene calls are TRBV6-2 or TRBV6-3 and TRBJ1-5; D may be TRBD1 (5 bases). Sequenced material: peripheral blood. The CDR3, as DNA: TGTGCCAGCAGTTACCGCGGGGGTTTCAATCAGCCCCAGCATTTT. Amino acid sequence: CASSYRGGFNQPQHF.